Reported below is one T cell receptor (beta chain). The antigen is not known. These data belong to a study of beta chain features in type 1 diabetes. CD4+ naive, central memory, regulatory and stem cell-like memory subsets were isolated by sorting on CD45RO/CCR7/CD25/CD127/CD95/CD27. Study conclusions and caveats: The cDNA sequencing approach could over-represent high-TCR-expressing cells.

The authors reverse transcribed all of the isolated RNA, so sequencing captured expressed TCRB transcripts. Assay used: immunoSEQ multiplex PCR; TCRdb lists only in-frame clones, some missing. The sample has hundreds of thousands of clones, 11% seen once; the top ten hold 0.04% to 0.05%. The clonotype comes from a woman aged 18 to 35 in good health. The sequenced sample consisted of naive CD4+ T cells from blood.

The CDR3 region is CASSQRERGDTEAFF. CDR3 coding DNA: TGCGCCAGCAGCCAGAGAGAACGGGGGGACACTGAAGCTTTCTTT. J is TRBJ1-1 and V is TRBV4-1, with D possibly being TRBD1 (5 bases). V was shortened by 3 bases and J by 3 bases, with 14 bases between the two germline ends. The CDR3 has 15 amino acids. Germline CDR1 MGHRA, CDR2 YSYEKL.